This T cell receptor beta chain was sequenced in a study of neurological immune-mediated disorders. This CDR3 spans 16 amino acids. Trimming took 6 bases from V and 2 from J, leaving 18 bases between them. In germline, CDR1 is MDHEN, CDR2 SYDVKM. MiXCR was run by TCRdb on the 5' RACE reads, yielding one entry per CDR3 protein. This table holds around 71,000 distinct CDR3 sequences, 12% to 15% found once. Sample time point: longitudinal time-point 1 (baseline). At least ten counts were recorded for this clonotype. The V call is TRBV28, the J call TRBJ2-3; D tentatively fits TRBD1 or TRBD2 (6 bases each). This receptor was identified in a female donor with HTLV-1-associated myelopathy (HAM/TSP). Material: PBMCs. In nucleotides, the CDR3 is TGTGCCAGCAGGGCTCGGAGGGGGGCCACCACAGATACGCAGTATTTT. The encoded protein is CASRARRGATTDTQYF.